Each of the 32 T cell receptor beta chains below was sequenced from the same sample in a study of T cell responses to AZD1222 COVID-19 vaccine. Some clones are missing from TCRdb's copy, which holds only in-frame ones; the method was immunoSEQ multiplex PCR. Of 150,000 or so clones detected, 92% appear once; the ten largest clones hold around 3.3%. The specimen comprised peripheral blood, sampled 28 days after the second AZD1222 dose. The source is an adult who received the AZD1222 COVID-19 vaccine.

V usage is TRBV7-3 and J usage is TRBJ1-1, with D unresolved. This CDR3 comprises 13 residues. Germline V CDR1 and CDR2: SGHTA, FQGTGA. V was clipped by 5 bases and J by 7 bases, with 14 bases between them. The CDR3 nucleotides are TGTGCCAGCAGCACTGGAGTAGGTAATGAAGCTTTCTTT. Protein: CASSTGVGNEAFF.

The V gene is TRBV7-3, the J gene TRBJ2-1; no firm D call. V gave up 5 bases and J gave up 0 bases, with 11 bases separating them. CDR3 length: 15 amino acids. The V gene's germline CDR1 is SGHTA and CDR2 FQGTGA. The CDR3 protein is CASSLTSSSYNEQFF. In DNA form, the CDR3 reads TGTGCCAGCAGCCTGACTTCCAGCTCCTACAATGAGCAGTTCTTC.

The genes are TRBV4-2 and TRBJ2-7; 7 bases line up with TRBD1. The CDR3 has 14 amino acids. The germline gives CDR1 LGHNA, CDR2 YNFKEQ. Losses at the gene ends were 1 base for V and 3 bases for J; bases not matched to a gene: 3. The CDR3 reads CASSQGQGDYEQYF. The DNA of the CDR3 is TGTGCCAGCAGCCAAGGACAGGGAGACTACGAGCAGTACTTC.

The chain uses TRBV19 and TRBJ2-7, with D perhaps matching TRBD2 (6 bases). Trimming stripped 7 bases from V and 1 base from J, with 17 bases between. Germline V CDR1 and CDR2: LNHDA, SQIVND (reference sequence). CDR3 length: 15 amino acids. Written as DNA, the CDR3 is TGTGCCAGTACCCCGTCCGGGGGTTCGTCCTACGAGCAGTACTTC. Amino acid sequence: CASTPSGGSSYEQYF.

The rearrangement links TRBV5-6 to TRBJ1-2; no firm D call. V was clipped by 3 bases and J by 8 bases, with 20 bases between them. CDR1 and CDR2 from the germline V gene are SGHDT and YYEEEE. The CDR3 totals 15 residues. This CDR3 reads CASSSVSGTEWGYTF. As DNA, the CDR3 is TGTGCCAGCAGCTCGGTGTCGGGAACTGAATGGGGCTACACCTTC.

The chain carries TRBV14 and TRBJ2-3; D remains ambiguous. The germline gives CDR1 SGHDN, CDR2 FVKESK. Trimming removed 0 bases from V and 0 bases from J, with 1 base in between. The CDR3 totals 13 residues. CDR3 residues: CASSQDSTDTQYF. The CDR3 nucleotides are TGTGCCAGCAGCCAAGACAGCACAGATACGCAGTATTTT. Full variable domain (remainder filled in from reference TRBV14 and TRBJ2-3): EAGVTQFPSHSVIEKGQTVTLRCDPISGHDNLYWYRRVMGKEIKFLLHFVKESKQDESGMPNNRFLAERTGGTYSTLKVQPAELEDSGVYFCASSQDSTDTQYFGPGTRLTVL.

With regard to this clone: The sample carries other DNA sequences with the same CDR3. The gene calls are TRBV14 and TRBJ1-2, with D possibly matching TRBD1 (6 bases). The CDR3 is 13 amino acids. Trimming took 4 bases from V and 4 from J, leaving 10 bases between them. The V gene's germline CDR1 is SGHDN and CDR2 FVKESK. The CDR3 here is CASSPGQPYGYTF. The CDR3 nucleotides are TGTGCCAGCAGCCCCGGACAGCCCTATGGCTACACCTTC. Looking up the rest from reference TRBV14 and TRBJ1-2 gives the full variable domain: EAGVTQFPSHSVIEKGQTVTLRCDPISGHDNLYWYRRVMGKEIKFLLHFVKESKQDESGMPNNRFLAERTGGTYSTLKVQPAELEDSGVYFCASSPGQPYGYTFGSGTRLTVV.

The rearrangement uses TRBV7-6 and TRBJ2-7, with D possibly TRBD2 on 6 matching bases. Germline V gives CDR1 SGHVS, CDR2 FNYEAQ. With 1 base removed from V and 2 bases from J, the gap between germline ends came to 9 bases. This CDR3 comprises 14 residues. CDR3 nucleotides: TGTGCCAGCAGCTTAGGCGGGGTCCCCTACGAGCAGTACTTC. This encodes CASSLGGVPYEQYF.

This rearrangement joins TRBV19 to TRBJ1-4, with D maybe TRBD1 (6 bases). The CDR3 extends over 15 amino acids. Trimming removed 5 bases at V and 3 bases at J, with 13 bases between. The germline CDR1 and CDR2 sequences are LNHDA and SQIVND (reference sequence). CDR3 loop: CASSVNRAANEKLFF. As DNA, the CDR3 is TGTGCCAGTAGTGTCAACAGGGCTGCTAATGAAAAACTGTTTTTT.

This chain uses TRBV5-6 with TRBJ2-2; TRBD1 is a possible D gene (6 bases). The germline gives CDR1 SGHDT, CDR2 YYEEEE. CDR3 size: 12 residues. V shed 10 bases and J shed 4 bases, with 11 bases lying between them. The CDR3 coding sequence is TGTGCCCCTCAAGGGGGCACCGGGGAGCTGTTTTTT. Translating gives CAPQGGTGELFF.

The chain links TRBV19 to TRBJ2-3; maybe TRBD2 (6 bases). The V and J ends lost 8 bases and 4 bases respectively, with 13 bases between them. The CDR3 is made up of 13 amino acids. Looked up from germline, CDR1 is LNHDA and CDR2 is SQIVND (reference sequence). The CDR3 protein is CASSPGGPDTQYF. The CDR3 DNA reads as TGTGCCAGTTCGCCTGGAGGGCCAGATACGCAGTATTTT.

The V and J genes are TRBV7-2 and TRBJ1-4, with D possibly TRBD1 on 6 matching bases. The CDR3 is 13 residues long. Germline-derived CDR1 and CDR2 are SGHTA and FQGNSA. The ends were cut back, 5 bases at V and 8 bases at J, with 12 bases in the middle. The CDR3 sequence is CASSPDRREKLFF. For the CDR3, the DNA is TGTGCCAGCAGCCCCGACAGGCGGGAAAAACTGTTTTTT.

Here the CDR3 DNA reads TGTGCCAGCCCCGGACAGGGTGGGGCTGGCTACACCTTC. As protein: CASPGQGGAGYTF. J is TRBJ1-2 and V is TRBV6-4; 8 bases align to TRBD1. CDR3 length: 13 residues. Germline CDR1 is MRHNA and CDR2 is SNTAGT. The V segment lost 8 bases and the J segment 7 bases; nucleotides outside the gene matches: 9.

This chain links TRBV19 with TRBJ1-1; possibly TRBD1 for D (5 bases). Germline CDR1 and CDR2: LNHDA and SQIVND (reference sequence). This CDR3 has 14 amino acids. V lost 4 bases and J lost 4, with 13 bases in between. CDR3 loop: CASSTGRGGTEAFF. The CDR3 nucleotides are TGTGCCAGTAGTACGGGACGGGGAGGCACTGAAGCTTTCTTT.

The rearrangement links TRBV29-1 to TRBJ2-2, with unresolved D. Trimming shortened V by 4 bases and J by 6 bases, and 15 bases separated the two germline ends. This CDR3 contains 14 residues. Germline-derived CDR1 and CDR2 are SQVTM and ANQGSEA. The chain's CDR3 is CSVVPDMSAGELFF. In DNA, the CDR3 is TGCAGCGTTGTTCCTGACATGTCCGCCGGGGAGCTGTTTTTT.

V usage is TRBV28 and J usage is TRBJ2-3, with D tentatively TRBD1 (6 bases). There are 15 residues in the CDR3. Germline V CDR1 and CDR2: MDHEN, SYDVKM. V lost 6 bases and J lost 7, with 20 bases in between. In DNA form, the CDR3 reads TGTGCCAGCAGCTCCTGGACAGCTTCACGGTATACGCAGTATTTT. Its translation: CASSSWTASRYTQYF.

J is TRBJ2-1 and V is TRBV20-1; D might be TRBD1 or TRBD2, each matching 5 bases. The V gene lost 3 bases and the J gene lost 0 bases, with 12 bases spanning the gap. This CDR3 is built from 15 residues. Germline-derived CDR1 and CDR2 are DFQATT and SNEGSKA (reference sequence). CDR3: CSASRWGSSYNEQFF. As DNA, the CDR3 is TGCAGTGCTAGTAGGTGGGGGAGCTCCTACAATGAGCAGTTCTTC.

The DNA for the CDR3 is TGTGCCAGCAGTTTAGCGGGTAACACTGAAGCTTTCTTT. Protein: CASSLAGNTEAFF. The chain uses TRBV12-3 or TRBV12-4 and TRBJ1-1; no clear D gene. There are 13 residues in the CDR3. Trimming shortened V by 0 bases and J by 2 bases, and 4 bases separated the two germline ends.

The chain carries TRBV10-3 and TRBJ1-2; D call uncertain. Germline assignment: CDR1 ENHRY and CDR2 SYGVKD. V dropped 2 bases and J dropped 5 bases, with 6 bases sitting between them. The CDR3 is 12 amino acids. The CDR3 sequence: CAISEGRYGYTF. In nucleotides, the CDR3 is TGTGCCATCAGTGAGGGACGGTATGGCTACACCTTC.

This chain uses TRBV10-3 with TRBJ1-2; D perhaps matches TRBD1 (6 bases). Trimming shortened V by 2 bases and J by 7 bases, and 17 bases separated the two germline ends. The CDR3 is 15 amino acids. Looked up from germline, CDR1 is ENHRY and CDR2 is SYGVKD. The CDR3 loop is CAISEGDNYRSGYTF. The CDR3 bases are TGTGCCATCAGTGAGGGGGACAACTACAGATCTGGCTACACCTTC.

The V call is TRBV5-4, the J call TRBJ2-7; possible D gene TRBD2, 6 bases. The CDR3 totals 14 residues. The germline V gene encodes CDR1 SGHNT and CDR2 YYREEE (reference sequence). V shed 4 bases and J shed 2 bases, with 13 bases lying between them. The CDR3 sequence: CASSVPGEAYEQYF. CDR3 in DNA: TGTGCCAGCAGCGTACCGGGGGAGGCCTACGAGCAGTACTTC. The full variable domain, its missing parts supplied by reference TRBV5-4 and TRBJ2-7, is ETGVTQSPTHLIKTRGQQVTLRCSSQSGHNTVSWYQQALGQGPQFIFQYYREEENGRGNFPPRFSGLQFPNYSSELNVNALELDDSALYLCASSVPGEAYEQYFGPGTRLTVT.

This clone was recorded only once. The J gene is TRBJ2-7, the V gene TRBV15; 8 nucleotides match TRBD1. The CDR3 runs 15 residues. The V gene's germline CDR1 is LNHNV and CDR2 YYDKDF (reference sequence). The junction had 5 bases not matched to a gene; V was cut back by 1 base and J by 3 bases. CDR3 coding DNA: TGTGCCACCAGCAGAGGGCCGGGACAGGACTACGAGCAGTACTTC. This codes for CATSRGPGQDYEQYF.

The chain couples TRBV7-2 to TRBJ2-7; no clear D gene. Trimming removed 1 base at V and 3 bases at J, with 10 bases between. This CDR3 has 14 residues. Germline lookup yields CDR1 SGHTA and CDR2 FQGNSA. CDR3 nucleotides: TGTGCCAGCAGCTTAGTTCCTGAAAGCTACGAGCAGTACTTC. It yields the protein CASSLVPESYEQYF.

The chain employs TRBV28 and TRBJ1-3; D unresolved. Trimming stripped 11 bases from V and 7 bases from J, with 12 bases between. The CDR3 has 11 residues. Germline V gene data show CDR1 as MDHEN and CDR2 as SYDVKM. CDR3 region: CAGQLGNTIYF. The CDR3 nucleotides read TGTGCCGGCCAACTGGGCAACACCATATATTTT. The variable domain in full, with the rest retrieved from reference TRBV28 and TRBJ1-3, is DVKVTQSSRYLVKRTGEKVFLECVQDMDHENMFWYRQDPGLGLRLIYFSYDVKMKEKGDIPEGYSVSREKKERFSLILESASTNQTSMYLCAGQLGNTIYFGEGSWLTVV.

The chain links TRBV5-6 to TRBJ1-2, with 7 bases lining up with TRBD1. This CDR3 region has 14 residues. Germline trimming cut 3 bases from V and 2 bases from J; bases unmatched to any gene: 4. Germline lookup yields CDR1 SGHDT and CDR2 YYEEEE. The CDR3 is CASSWGDSNYGYTF. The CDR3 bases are TGTGCCAGCAGCTGGGGGGACAGCAACTATGGCTACACCTTC.

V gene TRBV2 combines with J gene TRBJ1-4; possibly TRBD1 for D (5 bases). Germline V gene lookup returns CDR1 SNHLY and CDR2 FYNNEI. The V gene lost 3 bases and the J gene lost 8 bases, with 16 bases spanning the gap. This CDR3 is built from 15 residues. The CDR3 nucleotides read TGTGCCAGCAGTGAGGTACAGGACCTGGGGGAAAAACTGTTTTTT. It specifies CASSEVQDLGEKLFF.

Here the CDR3 reads CASSLDRWRTQYF. CDR3 nucleotides: TGTGCCAGCAGTTTAGACAGGTGGAGGACCCAGTACTTC. V gene TRBV12-3 or TRBV12-4 combines with J gene TRBJ2-5; perhaps TRBD1 as D (5 bases). The CDR3 length is 13 residues. Trimming took off 1 base at V and 7 bases at J, with 10 bases between the two ends.

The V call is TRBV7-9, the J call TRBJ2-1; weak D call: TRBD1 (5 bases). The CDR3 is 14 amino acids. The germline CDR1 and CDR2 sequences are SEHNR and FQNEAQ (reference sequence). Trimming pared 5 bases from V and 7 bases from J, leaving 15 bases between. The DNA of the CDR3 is TGTGCCAGCAGCGATTCCGGACAATTTAATGAGCAGTTCTTC. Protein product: CASSDSGQFNEQFF. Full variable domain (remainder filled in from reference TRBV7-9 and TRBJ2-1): DTGVSQNPRHKITKRGQNVTFRCDPISEHNRLYWYRQTLGQGPEFLTYFQNEAQLEKSRLLSDRFSAERPKGSFSTLEIQRTEQGDSAMYLCASSDSGQFNEQFFGPGTRLTVL.

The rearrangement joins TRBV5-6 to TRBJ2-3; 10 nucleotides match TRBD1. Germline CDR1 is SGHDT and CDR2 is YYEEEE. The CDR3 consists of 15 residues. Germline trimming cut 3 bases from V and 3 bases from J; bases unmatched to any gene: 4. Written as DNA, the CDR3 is TGTGCCAGCAGCTGGACAGGGGGATCAACAGATACGCAGTATTTT. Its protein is CASSWTGGSTDTQYF.

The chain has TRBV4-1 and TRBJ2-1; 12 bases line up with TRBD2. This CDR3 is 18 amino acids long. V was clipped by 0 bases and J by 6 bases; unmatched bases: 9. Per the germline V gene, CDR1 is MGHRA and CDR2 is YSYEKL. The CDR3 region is CASSQDTGTSGFSNEQFF. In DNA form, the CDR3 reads TGCGCCAGCAGCCAAGATACCGGGACTAGCGGGTTCTCCAATGAGCAGTTCTTC.

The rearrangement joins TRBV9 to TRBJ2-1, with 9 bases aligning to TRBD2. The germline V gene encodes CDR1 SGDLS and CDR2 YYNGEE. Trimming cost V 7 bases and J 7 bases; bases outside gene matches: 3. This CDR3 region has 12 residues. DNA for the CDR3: TGTGCCAGCGGACTAGCGTCGAATGAGCAGTTCTTC. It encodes CASGLASNEQFF.

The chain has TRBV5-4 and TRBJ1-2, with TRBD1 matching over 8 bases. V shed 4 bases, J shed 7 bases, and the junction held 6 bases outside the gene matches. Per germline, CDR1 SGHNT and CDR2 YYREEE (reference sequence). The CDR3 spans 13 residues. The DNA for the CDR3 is TGTGCCAGCAGCCCAGGGGGCTCCCCTGGCTACACCTTC. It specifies CASSPGGSPGYTF.